The TCR beta chain described here comes from a study of cytomegalovirus exposure and HLA in healthy donors. Primers for the PCR totalled 60 Vbeta and 13 Jbeta. The table came from immunoSEQ multiplex PCR; TCRdb's copy has only in-frame clones and leaves some out. The table lists roughly 300,000 clones, roughly 90% of them singletons. Findings and caveats of the study: A list of roughly 160 TCR beta chains associated with cytomegalovirus was given. The productive fraction for most TCR beta V segments was about 87% or about 30% in an earlier analysis. Across donors, presence/absence analyses took sequencing depth to be roughly uniform.

Trimming took 7 bases from V and 0 from J; bases not matched to a gene: 8. Germline CDR1 and CDR2: MDHEN and SYDVKM. The CDR3 has 15 residues. A word on this clone: As yet, its antigen is unknown.

The chain recombines TRBV28 with TRBJ2-7, with 8 bases aligning to TRBD2. Sequencing was done on a sample of PBMCs. This clonotype originated in a man in his forties or fifties in good health and CMV-seropositive. CDR3 bases: TGTGCCAGCACCCAAGGACTAGCAGACTCCTACGAGCAGTACTTC. Protein: CASTQGLADSYEQYF.